This T cell receptor (beta chain) was sequenced in a study of regulatory T cells in long-lasting Graves disease. Study-wide points: Newly diagnosed disease favored TRBV20-1 and TRBJ2-1 over persistent disease.

This CDR3 spans 14 amino acids. Trimming removed 6 bases at V and 0 bases at J, with 7 bases between. CDR1 and CDR2 from the germline V gene are SGHDT and YYEEEE. To note about this clonotype: Its target is not known.

Assembly of TCR beta libraries relied on iRepertoire HTBI primers together with Arm-PCR of CDR3 regions. TCRdb re-called the multiplex PCR reads with MiXCR, one entry per CDR3 protein. This table has some 330,000 distinct CDR3 sequences, about an eighth appearing once. This sample's time point: newly diagnosed GD, antithyroid drugs for less than 3 months. Researchers made the TCR library from RNA that was extracted from PBMCs. Criteria from the American Thyroid Association guidelines were applied to diagnose Graves' disease. This same sample was also part of a study on T cells in Graves' hyperthyroidism and ophthalmopathy. Turning to that study: In blood, most of the thyroid clonotypes expanded above 0.001 were also present.

The TCR comes from a woman under 30 with Graves disease. The J gene is TRBJ2-6, the V gene TRBV5-6; D is undetermined. Sequencing was performed on peripheral blood mononuclear cells (PBMCs), taken at new diagnosis, from a patient treated with antithyroid drugs. The CDR3 region has the DNA TGTGCCAGCATGGAAGGCTCTGGGGCCAACGTCCTGACTTTC. Translating it yields CASMEGSGANVLTF.